Below, one T cell receptor beta chain is given with its context. This sample was taken from a study of blood T cell repertoires in COVID-19. Looking at the study overall: Sources were T cells, B-cell-depleted T cells, or PBMCs; the material itself was cDNA or gDNA.

In the authors' workflow: Counts of nucleated cells, estimated from reference gene primer amplification, were obtained. The assay was immunoSEQ multiplex PCR, and TCRdb's table has in-frame clones only and misses some. Clonal size and the V and J genes are those of that table, whereas D and trimming came from the DNA. The data hold 370,000 or so clones, with about 87% observed a single time. Germline trimming cut 2 bases from V and 5 bases from J; bases unmatched to any gene: 7. This CDR3 spans 16 amino acids. The germline V gene encodes CDR1 MNHNY and CDR2 SVGAGI (reference sequence). Participants spanned ages about 18 to 95 years and resided in roughly 26 US areas.

This TCR came from a man younger than 40 who had recovered from COVID-19. This sequence joins TRBV6-6 and TRBJ1-5; 9 bases are shared with TRBD1. The sample consisted of PBMCs or T cells enriched from blood (not recorded which). The CDR3: CASSYGGQGDYQPQHF. As DNA, the CDR3 is TGTGCCAGCAGTTACGGGGGACAGGGAGATTATCAGCCCCAGCATTTT.